The clone carrying this T cell receptor (beta chain) has a count of ten or more. Its antigen is not known. This record belongs to a study of blood T cells in healthy people across ages. Study summary: Template switching caught about one barcoded beta molecule for each two T cells. Notes on the study in general: From one million sequenced T cells, diversity estimates were lower bounds.

The ends lost 3 bases at V and 5 bases at J; junction bases unmatched: 10. Germline CDR1 and CDR2: SNHLY and FYNNEI. This CDR3 is 15 amino acids long. Primed by a sample-barcoded 5' primer and a J-beta primer mix, a second PCR proceeded for about 6 to 11 cycles. TCRdb fed the 5' RACE reads into MiXCR, producing one record per CDR3 protein. Here the sample spans more than 900,000 distinct CDR3 sequences, 20% to 25% being singletons. The same specimen was also included in a second study, on T cells of mothers and their children.

What was sequenced was blood. This sequence was found in a girl aged 2 to 10 in good health. The chain carries TRBV2 and TRBJ2-7, with TRBD2 matching 7 bases. Written as DNA, the CDR3 is TGTGCCAGCAGTGAGGGGGGGGGATCAGGCCACGAGCAGTACTTC. It yields the protein CASSEGGGSGHEQYF.